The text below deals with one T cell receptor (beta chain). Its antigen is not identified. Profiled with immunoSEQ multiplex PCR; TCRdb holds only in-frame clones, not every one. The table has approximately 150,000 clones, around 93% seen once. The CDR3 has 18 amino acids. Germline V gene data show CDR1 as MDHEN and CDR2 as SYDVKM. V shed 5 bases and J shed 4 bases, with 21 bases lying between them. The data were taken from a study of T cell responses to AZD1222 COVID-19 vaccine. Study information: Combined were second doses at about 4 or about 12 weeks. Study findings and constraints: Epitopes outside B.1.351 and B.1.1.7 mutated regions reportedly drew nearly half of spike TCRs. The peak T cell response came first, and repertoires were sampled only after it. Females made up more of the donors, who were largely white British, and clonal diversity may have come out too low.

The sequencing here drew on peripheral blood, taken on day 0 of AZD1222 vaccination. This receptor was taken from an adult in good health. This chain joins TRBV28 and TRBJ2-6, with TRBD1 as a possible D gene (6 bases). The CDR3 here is CASSPIVGGLGGANVLTF. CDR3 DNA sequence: TGTGCCAGCAGTCCGATTGTTGGGGGCTTAGGAGGGGCCAACGTCCTGACTTTC. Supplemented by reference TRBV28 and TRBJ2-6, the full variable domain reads DVKVTQSSRYLVKRTGEKVFLECVQDMDHENMFWYRQDPGLGLRLIYFSYDVKMKEKGDIPEGYSVSREKKERFSLILESASTNQTSMYLCASSPIVGGLGGANVLTFGAGSRLTVL.